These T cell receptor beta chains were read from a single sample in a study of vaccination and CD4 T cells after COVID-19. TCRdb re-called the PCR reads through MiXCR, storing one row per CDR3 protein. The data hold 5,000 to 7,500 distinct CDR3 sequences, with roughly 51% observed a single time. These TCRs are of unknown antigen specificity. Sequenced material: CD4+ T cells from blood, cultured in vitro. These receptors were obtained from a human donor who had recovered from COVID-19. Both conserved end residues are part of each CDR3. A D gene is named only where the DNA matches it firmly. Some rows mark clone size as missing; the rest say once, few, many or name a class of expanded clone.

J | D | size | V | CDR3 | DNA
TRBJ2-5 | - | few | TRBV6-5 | CASSYAGRKRVQETQYF | TGTGCCAGCAGTTACGCGGGTAGGAAGAGGGTACAAGAGACCCAGTACTTC
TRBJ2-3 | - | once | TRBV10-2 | CASSSLGDTQYF | TGCGCCAGCAGTAGCCTTGGGGATACGCAGTATTTT
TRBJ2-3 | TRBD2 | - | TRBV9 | CASSVLASGTSTDTQYF | TGTGCCAGCAGCGTATTGGCTAGCGGGACTAGCACAGATACGCAGTATTTT
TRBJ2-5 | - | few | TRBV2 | CASSRGLGETQYF | TGTGCCAGCAGCCGGGGCCTCGGGGAGACCCAGTACTTC
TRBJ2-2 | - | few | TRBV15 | CATSVNPPGSPGELFF | TGTGCCACCAGCGTTAACCCCCCCGGCAGCCCCGGGGAGCTGTTTTTT
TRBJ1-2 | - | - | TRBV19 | CASSPGGPVFYGYTF | TGTGCCAGTAGCCCTGGAGGACCGGTATTCTATGGCTACACCTTC
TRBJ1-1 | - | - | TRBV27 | CASSLFRGGGTEAFF | TGTGCCAGCAGTTTATTCCGGGGCGGGGGGACTGAAGCTTTCTTT
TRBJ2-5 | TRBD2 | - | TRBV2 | CASSTGLAGGQETQYF | TGTGCCAGCAGTACCGGACTAGCGGGAGGACAAGAGACCCAGTACTTC
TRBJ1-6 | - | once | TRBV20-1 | CSARDQQGYNSPLHF | TGCAGTGCTAGAGATCAACAGGGTTATAATTCACCCCTCCACTTT
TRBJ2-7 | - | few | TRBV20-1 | CSASLRDHEQYF | TGCAGTGCCAGTCTCAGGGACCACGAGCAGTACTTC
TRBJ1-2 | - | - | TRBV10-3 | CAISEDSNYGYTF | TGTGCCATCAGTGAGGACAGCAACTATGGCTACACCTTC
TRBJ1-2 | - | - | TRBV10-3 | CAISGIQGYGYTF | TGTGCCATCAGTGGGATACAGGGCTATGGCTACACCTTC
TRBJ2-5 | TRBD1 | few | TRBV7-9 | CASSVGGTAQETQYF | TGTGCCAGCAGCGTAGGTGGGACAGCCCAAGAGACCCAGTACTTC
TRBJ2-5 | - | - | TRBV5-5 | CASSPHEPRRGETQYF | TGTGCCAGCAGCCCCCACGAACCCAGAAGGGGAGAGACCCAGTACTTC
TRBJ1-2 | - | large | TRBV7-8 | CASSLAGGLDGYTF | TGTGCCAGCAGCTTAGCAGGGGGATTGGATGGCTACACCTTC
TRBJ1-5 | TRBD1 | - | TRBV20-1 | CSARTGTDGNQPQHF | TGCAGTGCTAGAACCGGGACAGATGGCAATCAGCCCCAGCATTTT
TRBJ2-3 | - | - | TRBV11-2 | CASSLDTTYTQYF | TGTGCCAGCAGCTTAGACACCACTTATACGCAGTATTTT
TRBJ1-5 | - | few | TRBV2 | CASRGQDNQPQHF | TGTGCCAGCAGGGGACAAGATAATCAGCCCCAGCATTTT
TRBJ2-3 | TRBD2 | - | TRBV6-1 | CASGSLAGGDTQYF | TGTGCCAGCGGATCACTAGCGGGGGGAGATACGCAGTATTTT
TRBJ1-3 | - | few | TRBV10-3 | CAISDSFESGYTIYF | TGTGCCATCAGTGACTCCTTCGAGTCAGGGTACACCATATATTTT
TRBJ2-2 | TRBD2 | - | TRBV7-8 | CASSATSGRASTGELFF | TGTGCCAGCAGCGCCACTAGCGGGAGGGCCTCCACCGGGGAGCTGTTTTTT
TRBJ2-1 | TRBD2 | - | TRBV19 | CASRNPSGGHNEQFF | TGTGCCAGTAGAAATCCTAGCGGGGGACACAATGAGCAGTTCTTC
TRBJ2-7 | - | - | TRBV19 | CATGGFPGSYEQYF | TGTGCCACAGGAGGGTTTCCGGGCTCCTACGAGCAGTACTTC
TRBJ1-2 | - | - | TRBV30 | CAWSGQRDYGYTF | TGTGCCTGGAGTGGACAGCGGGACTATGGCTACACCTTC
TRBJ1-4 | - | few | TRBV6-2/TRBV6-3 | CASSRDRLNEKLFF | TGTGCCAGCAGTCGCGACAGACTAAATGAAAAACTGTTTTTT
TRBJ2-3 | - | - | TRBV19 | CASSIRAIKTDTQYF | TGTGCCAGTAGTATTCGGGCCATTAAAACAGATACGCAGTATTTT
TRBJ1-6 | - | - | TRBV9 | CASSVGSGGNSPLHF | TGTGCCAGCAGCGTCGGGTCTGGAGGTAATTCACCCCTCCACTTT
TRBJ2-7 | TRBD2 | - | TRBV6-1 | CASSTGTSGIYEQYF | TGTGCCAGCAGTACCGGGACTAGCGGAATTTACGAGCAGTACTTC
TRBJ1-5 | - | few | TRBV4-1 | CASSQVGDSNQPQHF | TGCGCCAGCAGCCAAGTGGGCGATAGCAATCAGCCCCAGCATTTT
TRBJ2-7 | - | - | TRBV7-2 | CASSFSRSSYEQYF | TGTGCCAGCAGCTTTTCCAGGAGCTCCTACGAGCAGTACTTC
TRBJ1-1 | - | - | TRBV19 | CASSMVGGTEAFF | TGTGCCAGTAGTATGGTGGGTGGGACTGAAGCTTTCTTT
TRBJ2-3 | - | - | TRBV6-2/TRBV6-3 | CASTWWGDTQYF | TGTGCCAGCACCTGGTGGGGGGATACGCAGTATTTT
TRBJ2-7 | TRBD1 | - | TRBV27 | CASTPTGGFNEQYF | TGTGCCAGCACCCCGACAGGGGGCTTCAACGAGCAGTACTTC
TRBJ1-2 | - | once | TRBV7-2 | CASSPSQGSYGYTF | TGTGCCAGCAGCCCGAGTCAGGGTTCCTATGGCTACACCTTC
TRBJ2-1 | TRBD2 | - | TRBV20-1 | CSAAPRSGGAGNEQFF | TGCAGTGCGGCTCCCCGAAGCGGGGGGGCGGGCAATGAGCAGTTCTTC
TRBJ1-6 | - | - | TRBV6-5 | CASSYTRGRGAPSPLHF | TGTGCCAGCAGTTACACTAGAGGCAGGGGAGCTCCTTCACCCCTCCACTTT
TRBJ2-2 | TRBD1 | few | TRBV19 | CASSTDRGPANTGELFF | TGTGCCAGTAGTACCGACAGGGGCCCCGCGAACACCGGGGAGCTGTTTTTT
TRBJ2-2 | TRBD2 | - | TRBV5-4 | CASSPGLAAATGELFF | TGTGCCAGCAGCCCGGGACTAGCGGCCGCCACCGGGGAGCTGTTTTTT
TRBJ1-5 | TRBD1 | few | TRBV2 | CASSPGTGGQPQHF | TGTGCCAGCAGTCCCGGGACAGGGGGTCAGCCCCAGCATTTT
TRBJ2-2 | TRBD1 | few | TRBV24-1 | CATRTGGASGELFF | TGTGCCACAAGGACAGGGGGCGCGTCCGGGGAGCTGTTTTTT
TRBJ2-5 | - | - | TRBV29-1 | CSVDLRALTSRQETQYF | TGCAGCGTTGATTTGAGGGCCCTAACTAGCCGCCAAGAGACCCAGTACTTC
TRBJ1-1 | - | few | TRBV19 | CASRKRLTNTEAFF | TGTGCCAGTAGGAAGAGACTGACGAACACTGAAGCTTTCTTT
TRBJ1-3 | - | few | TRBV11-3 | CASSWIGGRGNTIYF | TGTGCCAGCAGCTGGATTGGGGGGCGCGGAAACACCATATATTTT
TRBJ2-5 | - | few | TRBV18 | CASSTGKWETQYF | TGTGCCAGCTCGACCGGGAAGTGGGAGACCCAGTACTTC
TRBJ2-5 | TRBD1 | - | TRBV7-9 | CASSPPCTGAKETQYF | TGTGCCAGCAGCCCTCCCTGTACAGGGGCCAAAGAGACCCAGTACTTC
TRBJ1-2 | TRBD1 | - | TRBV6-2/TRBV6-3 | CASSQRGQGSYTF | TGTGCCAGCAGTCAAAGGGGACAGGGGTCTTACACCTTC
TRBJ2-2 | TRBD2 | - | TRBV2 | CASRVLASYTGELFF | TGTGCCAGCAGAGTACTAGCGTCGTACACCGGGGAGCTGTTTTTT
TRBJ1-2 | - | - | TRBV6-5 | CASSLVQAALGGYGYTF | TGTGCCAGCAGTTTAGTACAAGCCGCTTTAGGAGGCTATGGCTACACCTTC
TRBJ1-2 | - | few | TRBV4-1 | CASSQVVQVGNYGYTF | TGCGCCAGCAGCCAAGTTGTCCAGGTTGGAAACTATGGCTACACCTTC
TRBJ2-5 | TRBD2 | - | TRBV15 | CATSRELAGLETQYF | TGTGCCACCAGCAGGGAACTAGCGGGATTAGAGACCCAGTACTTC
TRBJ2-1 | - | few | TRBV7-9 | CASSPRDQSSYNEQFF | TGTGCCAGCAGCCCCCGTGACCAGAGCTCCTACAATGAGCAGTTCTTC
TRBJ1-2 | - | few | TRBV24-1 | CATDARANYGYTF | TGTGCCACCGACGCCAGGGCCAACTATGGCTACACCTTC
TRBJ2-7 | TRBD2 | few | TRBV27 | CASSSETSARTYEQYF | TGTGCCAGCAGTTCCGAAACTAGCGCACGAACCTACGAGCAGTACTTC
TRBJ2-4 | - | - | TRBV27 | CASSSAGLAKNIQYF | TGTGCCAGCAGTTCAGCAGGACTAGCCAAAAACATTCAGTACTTC
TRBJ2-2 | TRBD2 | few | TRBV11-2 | CASSSLLAGGPGELFF | TGTGCCAGCAGCTCCTTACTAGCGGGAGGCCCCGGGGAGCTGTTTTTT